This T cell receptor beta chain was sequenced for a study of cytomegalovirus exposure and HLA in healthy donors. General observations from the study: Per published reports, the classifier diagnosed cytomegalovirus status with high specificity and sensitivity. TCR beta V- and J-gene trimming, according to a later analysis, was linked to a missense DCLRE1C variant.

Germline lookup yields CDR1 SEHNR and CDR2 FQNEAQ (reference sequence). Losses at the gene ends were 4 bases for V and 0 bases for J; bases not matched to a gene: 9. This CDR3 is 17 amino acids long. With respect to this clone: The antigen is not known.

60 Vbeta and 13 Jbeta primers were used in PCR. The data were produced by immunoSEQ multiplex PCR, yet TCRdb's version contains in-frame clones alone and is incomplete. Here the sample spans about 90,000 clones, less than 80% being singletons. The J gene is TRBJ1-1, the V gene TRBV7-9, with 9 bases identical to TRBD1. The sequencing sample was made of PBMCs. This TCR was sampled from a woman aged 45-59 years in good health and CMV-seropositive. In nucleotides, the CDR3 is TGTGCCAGCAGCTATTTCCGGGACAGGGACTTGAACACTGAAGCTTTCTTT. It yields the protein CASSYFRDRDLNTEAFF. The full variable domain, with the rest looked up from reference TRBV7-9 and TRBJ1-1, is DTGVSQNPRHKITKRGQNVTFRCDPISEHNRLYWYRQTLGQGPEFLTYFQNEAQLEKSRLLSDRFSAERPKGSFSTLEIQRTEQGDSAMYLCASSYFRDRDLNTEAFFGQGTRLTVV.